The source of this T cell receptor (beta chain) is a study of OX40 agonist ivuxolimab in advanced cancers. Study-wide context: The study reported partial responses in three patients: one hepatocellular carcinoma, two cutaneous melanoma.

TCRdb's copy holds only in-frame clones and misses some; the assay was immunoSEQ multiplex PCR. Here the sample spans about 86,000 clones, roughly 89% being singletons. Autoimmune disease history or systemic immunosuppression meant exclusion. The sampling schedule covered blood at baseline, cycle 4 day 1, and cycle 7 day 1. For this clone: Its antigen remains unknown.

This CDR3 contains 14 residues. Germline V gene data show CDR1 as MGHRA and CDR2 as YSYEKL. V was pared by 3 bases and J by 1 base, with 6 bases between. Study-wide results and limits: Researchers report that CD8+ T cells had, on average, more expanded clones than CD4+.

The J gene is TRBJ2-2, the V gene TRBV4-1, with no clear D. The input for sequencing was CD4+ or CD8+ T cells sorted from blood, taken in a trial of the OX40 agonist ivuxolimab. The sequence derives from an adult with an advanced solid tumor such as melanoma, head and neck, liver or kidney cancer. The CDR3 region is CASSHPGNTGELFF. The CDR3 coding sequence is TGCGCCAGCAGCCACCCCGGGAACACCGGGGAGCTGTTTTTT.